Below are 21 T cell receptor beta chains sequenced from a single sample in a study of cytomegalovirus exposure and HLA in healthy donors. Both 60 Vbeta primers and 13 Jbeta primers went into the PCR. Here immunoSEQ multiplex PCR was the method, and the copy in TCRdb shows in-frame clones only, minus some. The sample lists about 140,000 clones; approximately 57% were seen once. The specimen sequenced was PBMCs. These receptors all come from a male donor in good health and CMV-seronegative.

V gene TRBV18 combines with J gene TRBJ2-7; D possibly corresponds to TRBD2 (6 bases). CDR3 length equals 13 residues. V lost 6 bases to trimming and J lost 2 bases, with 11 bases between them. CDR1 is KGHSH, CDR2 LQKENI, per germline. The chain's CDR3 is CASSSGGPYEQYF. The CDR3 bases are TGTGCCAGCTCCTCCGGGGGACCCTACGAGCAGTACTTC.

The chain combines TRBV19 with TRBJ2-5, with 9 bases identical to TRBD1. The CDR3 is made up of 14 amino acids. The J segment lost 5 bases and the V segment lost 2 bases, leaving 3 bases of the junction unmatched. The germline CDR1 and CDR2 sequences are LNHDA and SQIVND (reference sequence). The CDR3 loop reads CASSIRQGGETQYF. In DNA, the CDR3 is TGTGCCAGTAGTATACGACAGGGGGGGGAGACCCAGTACTTC.

The chain is built from TRBV6-5 and TRBJ1-2; a possible D gene is TRBD1 (5 bases). V was trimmed by 8 bases and J by 5 bases, leaving 21 bases between them. Germline CDR1 and CDR2: MNHEY and SVGAGI. The CDR3 is 15 residues long. The CDR3 spells CASGPSTASRYGYTF. The CDR3 coding sequence is TGTGCCAGCGGCCCATCGACAGCCTCTAGGTATGGCTACACCTTC.

The chain is built from TRBV28 and TRBJ2-7, with D perhaps TRBD1 (6 bases). CDR3 length: 14 amino acids. Between the trimmed V and J ends, which lost 4 bases and 2 bases, there was a span of 12 bases. Germline V CDR1 and CDR2: MDHEN, SYDVKM. The CDR3 coding sequence is TGTGCCAGCAGTTCGCCGGGACATACCTACGAGCAGTACTTC. It specifies CASSSPGHTYEQYF.

This clone occurred a few times. This rearrangement joins TRBV6-5 to TRBJ1-2; D might be TRBD1 (5 bases). This CDR3 is built from 15 residues. V was shortened by 7 bases and J by 6 bases, with 21 bases between the two germline ends. The germline V gene encodes CDR1 MNHEY and CDR2 SVGAGI. CDR3 in DNA: TGTGCCAGCAAAAGGGGACCAGGGCGGGAGAATGGCTACACCTTC. Its protein is CASKRGPGRENGYTF.

The rearrangement uses TRBV4-1 and TRBJ2-1; 11 bases are a match to TRBD2. This CDR3 comprises 17 residues. V gave up 1 base and J gave up 2 bases; unmatched junction bases: 4. The germline V gene has CDR1 MGHRA and CDR2 YSYEKL. Written as DNA, the CDR3 is TGCGCCAGCAGCCAAGCTACTAGCGGGGGCACCTACAATGAGCAGTTCTTC. Amino acid sequence: CASSQATSGGTYNEQFF.

The chain carries TRBV23-1 and TRBJ2-5; possibly TRBD2 for D (6 bases). TRBV23-1 is known as an ORF, though its function is uncertain. There are 15 residues in the CDR3. Trimming pared 4 bases from V and 1 base from J, leaving 13 bases between. CDR3 DNA: TGCGCCAGCAGTCGTGCGGGCGGGACCCAAGAGACCCAGTACTTC. Amino acid sequence: CASSRAGGTQETQYF.

The gene calls are TRBV11-3 and TRBJ1-1; D ambiguous. V lost 3 bases to trimming and J lost 4 bases, with 9 bases between them. Germline V CDR1 and CDR2: SGHNT, YENEEA. This CDR3 has 13 residues. Here the CDR3 reads CASSLSPVTEAFF. As DNA, the CDR3 is TGTGCCAGCAGCTTGTCCCCGGTCACTGAAGCTTTCTTT.

This clone was observed a few times. The chain employs TRBV20-1 and TRBJ2-7; the D gene is possibly TRBD2 (5 bases). The V gene lost 5 bases and the J gene lost 5 bases, with 7 bases spanning the gap. CDR3 length: 10 amino acids. Germline V CDR1 and CDR2: DFQATT, SNEGSKA (reference sequence). The CDR3 spells CSAGSDEQYF. The CDR3 region has the DNA TGCAGTGCTGGTAGCGACGAGCAGTACTTC.

The CDR3 region is CATGERDTGGQPQHF. As DNA, the CDR3 is TGTGCCACAGGGGAACGGGACACTGGGGGTCAGCCCCAGCATTTT. V and J are TRBV27 and TRBJ1-5; TRBD1 might be the D (6 bases). The CDR3 is made up of 15 amino acids. Germline V CDR1 and CDR2: MNHEY, SMNVEV (reference sequence). V shed 10 bases and J shed 6 bases, with 22 bases lying between them.

The J gene is TRBJ2-5, the V gene TRBV4-3, with 9 nucleotides matching TRBD2. The CDR3 totals 15 residues. V gave up 0 bases and J gave up 7 bases; unmatched junction bases: 6. CDR1 and CDR2 from the germline V gene are LGHNA and YSLEER. The CDR3, as DNA: TGCGCCAGCAGCCAAGAGGCGGGGGGGATGGGGACCCAGTACTTC. Protein: CASSQEAGGMGTQYF.

V is TRBV6-5 and J is TRBJ1-6, with no clear D. The CDR3 loop spans 14 amino acids. V lost 2 bases and J 9 bases, leaving 11 bases between the germline ends. Germline CDR1 reads MNHEY; CDR2 reads SVGAGI. The CDR3 reads CASSYQAGPSPLHF. The DNA of the CDR3 is TGTGCCAGCAGTTACCAAGCGGGTCCTTCACCCCTCCACTTT.

CDR3 sequence: CASSLLAGGAYEQYF. DNA for the CDR3: TGTGCCAGCAGCTTATTGGCAGGGGGTGCCTACGAGCAGTACTTC. This rearrangement joins TRBV5-8 to TRBJ2-7; 7 positions match TRBD1. The CDR3 has 15 amino acids. CDR1 and CDR2 (germline): SGHTS, YDEGEE. The trim removed 2 bases at V and 2 bases at J, leaving 7 bases unmatched.

The genes are TRBV15 and TRBJ1-5, with 7 bases matching TRBD1. The CDR3 runs 17 residues. Germline CDR1 and CDR2: LNHNV and YYDKDF (reference sequence). V lost 2 bases to trimming and J lost 3 bases; unmatched junction nucleotides: 10. CDR3 DNA: TGTGCCACCAGCAGACCGACCGGGACAGAGGCCAATCAGCCCCAGCATTTT. The encoded protein is CATSRPTGTEANQPQHF.

The chain combines TRBV10-3 with TRBJ1-1, with D possibly TRBD1 on 5 matching bases. Germline V CDR1 and CDR2: ENHRY, SYGVKD. The CDR3 extends over 13 amino acids. V lost 4 bases to trimming and J lost 9 bases, with 15 bases between them. The CDR3 region is CAISGTSRAQAFF. CDR3 DNA sequence: TGTGCCATCAGTGGGACATCCAGAGCTCAAGCTTTCTTT.

This clone was observed a few times. The chain couples TRBV18 to TRBJ2-3; D might be TRBD2 (6 bases). Germline CDR1 is KGHSH and CDR2 is LQKENI. The germline V and J ends were trimmed by 2 bases and 4 bases, with 13 bases remaining between them. The CDR3 is 15 amino acids. The CDR3 DNA reads TGTGCCAGCTCACCAGCGGGGCGAGATCCAGATACGCAGTATTTT. It encodes CASSPAGRDPDTQYF. Complete variable domain (other parts from reference TRBV18 and TRBJ2-3): NAGVMQNPRHLVRRRGQEARLRCSPMKGHSHVYWYRQLPEEGLKFMVYLQKENIIDESGMPKERFSAEFPKEGPSILRIQQVVRGDSAAYFCASSPAGRDPDTQYFGPGTRLTVL.

The chain couples TRBV27 to TRBJ1-1; no firm D call. This CDR3 has 13 residues. The germline V gene encodes CDR1 MNHEY and CDR2 SMNVEV (reference sequence). Trimming removed 4 bases from V and 1 base from J, with 7 bases in between. CDR3 nucleotide sequence: TGTGCCAGCAGTTCCAGACAGAACACTGAAGCTTTCTTT. Its translation: CASSSRQNTEAFF.

The chain couples TRBV5-5 to TRBJ1-5, with a possible D match to TRBD1 (6 bases). Deletions cut 4 bases from V and 0 bases from J, with 14 bases between. The CDR3 loop spans 16 amino acids. The germline V gene encodes CDR1 SGHKS and CDR2 YYEKEE (reference sequence). The CDR3: CASSLGQPYSNQPQHF. The CDR3 nucleotides are TGTGCCAGCAGCCTTGGACAGCCCTATAGCAATCAGCCCCAGCATTTT.

This clone has a single count. A read error may account for a junction end that differs from germline. In DNA form, the CDR3 reads TGCGCCAGCAGCTTCAGGACAGGGGATAACTATGGCTACCCCTTC. Residues: CASSFRTGDNYGYPF. This chain uses TRBV4-3 with TRBJ1-2; TRBD1 matches 9 bases. This CDR3 region has 15 residues. Germline V gene sequence: CDR1 LGHNA, CDR2 YSLEER.

This sequence joins TRBV4-3 and TRBJ1-1; TRBD1 agrees at 7 bases. V shed 1 base and J 0 bases; nucleotides not matched to a gene: 2. This CDR3 has 15 amino acids. Germline CDR1 and CDR2: LGHNA and YSLEER. CDR3 bases: TGCGCCAGCAGCCAAGGAGGGGGCGTGAACACTGAAGCTTTCTTT. This codes for CASSQGGGVNTEAFF.

This clone was seen just once. The gene calls are TRBV7-9 and TRBJ2-3; D gene ambiguous. The CDR3 spans 14 residues. CDR1 is SEHNR and CDR2 is FQNEAQ in the germline V gene (reference sequence). V gave up 5 bases and J gave up 2 bases, with 11 bases separating them. The CDR3 bases are TGTGCCAGCAGCCCAGAGGCCGTCACAGATACGCAGTATTTT. It specifies CASSPEAVTDTQYF.